This note documents a single T cell receptor beta chain sequence. These data originate in a study of blood T cell repertoires in COVID-19. The CDR3 has 15 amino acids. Between the trimmed V and J ends, which lost 0 bases and 0 bases, there was a span of 7 bases. The V gene's germline CDR1 is SGHDT and CDR2 YYEEEE. Repertoires were generated with immunoSEQ multiplex PCR, while TCRdb's copy carries only in-frame clones and drops some. The sample shows tens of thousands of clones, roughly 89% of them seen only once. What was sequenced was peripheral blood. The chain carries TRBV5-6 and TRBJ1-3; D remains ambiguous. The TCR was taken from a man aged 40-50 years with COVID-19, enrolled during active disease. CDR3 nucleotides: TGTGCCAGCAGCTTGGTGGGAGGCTCTGGAAACACCATATATTTT. Its translation: CASSLVGGSGNTIYF.